This TCR beta chain originates from a study of quantifying T cell responses using KT2 cells. For the study at large: RNA was reverse transcribed with TCR alpha and beta constant-region primers. Points from the study as a whole: At about one KT2 cell per 100,000 PBMC, KT2 sequences were still detected.

This CDR3 is 14 amino acids long. The V segment lost 4 bases and the J segment 8 bases; nucleotides outside the gene matches: 8. From germline, CDR1 is SGHDN and CDR2 FVKESK. The cDNA 3' end received a ligated oligonucleotide with a UMI. The first PCR ran roughly 4 cycles with an equimolar RC1.1 and RC1.2 beta primer mix. TCRdb reanalysed the UMI-ligation and nested PCR reads using MiXCR and keeps one entry per CDR3 protein. Of around 30,000 distinct CDR3 sequences listed, under 13% are singletons. This clonotype was detected only a few times. Its specificity is not known. Specimen: PBMCs spiked with cells of the T cell clone KT2. This clonotype originated in a human donor. The chain employs TRBV14 and TRBJ1-2; 9 positions match TRBD1. CDR3 amino acids: CASSLTGGRYGYTF. The CDR3 DNA follows: TGTGCCAGCAGCCTCACAGGGGGCCGGTACGGCTACACCTTC.